This T cell receptor beta chain originates from a study of T cells in Graves' hyperthyroidism and ophthalmopathy. No progression to ophthalmopathy during 18 months of follow-up defined stable disease. Diagnostic assessment was based on clinical symptoms, serum thyroxine and TRAb, thyroid ultrasound and orbital computed tomography. There were TCR beta CDR3 regions amplified from RNA transcripts. First-round RT-PCR of the TCR CDR3 relied on the HTBI primer set. TCRdb ran MiXCR on the multiplex PCR reads and lists one entry per CDR3 protein. The table records approximately 370,000 distinct CDR3 sequences, approximately 15% of them present only once. As for this clonotype: Its antigen remains unknown.

Study-level findings and limits: Most clonotypes that expanded in the thyroid above 0.001 also showed up in blood. Through a model of 13 V-J features, ophthalmopathy was separated from stable hyperthyroidism.

This receptor was taken from a woman in her 30s with Graves' hyperthyroidism. Material for sequencing was blood.

This chain's CDR3 is CASSMGGLRTDTQYF. DNA of the CDR3: TGCGCCAGCAGTATGGGTGGACTTCGCACAGATACGCAGTATTTT. This rearrangement joins TRBV4-1 to TRBJ2-3; TRBD2 is a possible D gene (5 bases). With 6 bases removed from V and 1 base from J, the gap between germline ends came to 14 bases. The CDR3 length is 15 residues. CDR1 and CDR2 from the germline V gene are MGHRA and YSYEKL.